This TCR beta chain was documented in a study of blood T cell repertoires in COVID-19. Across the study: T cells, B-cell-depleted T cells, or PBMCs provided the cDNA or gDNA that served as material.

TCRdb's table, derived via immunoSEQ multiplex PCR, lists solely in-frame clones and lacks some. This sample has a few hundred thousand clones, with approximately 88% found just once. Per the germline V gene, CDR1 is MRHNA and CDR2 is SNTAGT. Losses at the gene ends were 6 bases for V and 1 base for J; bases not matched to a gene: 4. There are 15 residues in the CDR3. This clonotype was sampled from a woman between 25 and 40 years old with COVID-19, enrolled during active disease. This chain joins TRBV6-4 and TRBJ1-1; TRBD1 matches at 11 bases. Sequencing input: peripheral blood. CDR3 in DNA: TGTGCCAGCAGACCGGGACAGGGGGGGAACACTGAAGCTTTCTTT. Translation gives CASRPGQGGNTEAFF.